This TCR beta chain originates from a study of OX40 agonist ivuxolimab in advanced cancers. At the level of the study: Around 40% of patients had received prior checkpoint inhibitor therapy. Partial responses were seen in three patients, one with hepatocellular carcinoma and two with cutaneous melanoma.

TCRdb's copy holds only in-frame clones and misses some; the assay was immunoSEQ multiplex PCR. The repertoire holds roughly 10,000 clones, with around three fifths as singletons. After removal of 6 bases from V and 9 bases from J, the junction contained 9 bases not matched to a gene. This CDR3 spans 15 amino acids. Per the germline V gene, CDR1 is SEHNR and CDR2 is FQNEAQ (reference sequence). Only a few counts were recorded for this clone. The TCR originated in an adult with an advanced solid tumor such as melanoma, head and neck, liver or kidney cancer. V gene TRBV7-9 combines with J gene TRBJ1-6; 9 nucleotides line up with TRBD1. The sample consisted of CD4+ or CD8+ T cells sorted from blood, taken in a trial of the OX40 agonist ivuxolimab. The chain's CDR3 is CASSHPGQGGSPLHF. Here the CDR3 DNA reads TGTGCCAGCAGTCACCCGGGACAGGGAGGTTCACCCCTCCACTTT. The full variable domain, completed using reference TRBV7-9 and TRBJ1-6, is DTGVSQNPRHKITKRGQNVTFRCDPISEHNRLYWYRQTLGQGPEFLTYFQNEAQLEKSRLLSDRFSAERPKGSFSTLEIQRTEQGDSAMYLCASSHPGQGGSPLHFGNGTRLTVT.